Listed here are 2 T cell receptor beta chains from one sample, sequenced in a study of T cells in localized non-small cell lung cancer (TCRdb year 2020). Library generation was performed with the immunoSEQ multiplex PCR assay. The clones in this table, taken by TCRdb from immuneACCESS, are in-frame only. Not every clone is retained; where verified, under half of the shortfall comes from an unresolved V gene, and the cause of the rest is unknown. A total of tens of thousands of clones appear in this sample, roughly 75% of them only once. The ten largest clones take up less than 20% of the sample. The source was PBMCs, collected before any cancer treatment. The source of these receptors is a man between 40 and 75 years old with stage II squamous cell lung carcinoma.

The DNA of the CDR3 is TGTGCCAGCAGCTTCAAAGATACGCAGTATTTT. Its translation: CASSFKDTQYF. The chain has TRBV7-2 and TRBJ2-3, with D unclear. The CDR3 loop spans 11 amino acids. V was pared by 3 bases and J by 5 bases, with 3 bases between. In germline, CDR1 is SGHTA, CDR2 FQGNSA.

For this clone: Germline and junction disagree at one end, which may indicate a read error. This chain connects TRBV11-3 to TRBJ2-1, with 8 positions matching TRBD1. Per the germline V gene, CDR1 is SGHNT and CDR2 is YENEEA. The CDR3 covers 14 residues. As DNA, the CDR3 is TGTGCCAGCAGCGTGACAGGGGCGTACAGTGAGCAGTTCTTC. The encoded protein is CASSVTGAYSEQFF. The variable domain in full, with the rest retrieved from reference TRBV11-3 and TRBJ2-1, is EAGVVQSPRYKIIEKKQPVAFWCNPISGHNTLYWYLQNLGQGPELLIRYENEEAVDDSQLPKDRFSAERLKGVDSTLKIQPAELGDSAVYLCASSVTGAYSEQFFGPGTRLTVL.